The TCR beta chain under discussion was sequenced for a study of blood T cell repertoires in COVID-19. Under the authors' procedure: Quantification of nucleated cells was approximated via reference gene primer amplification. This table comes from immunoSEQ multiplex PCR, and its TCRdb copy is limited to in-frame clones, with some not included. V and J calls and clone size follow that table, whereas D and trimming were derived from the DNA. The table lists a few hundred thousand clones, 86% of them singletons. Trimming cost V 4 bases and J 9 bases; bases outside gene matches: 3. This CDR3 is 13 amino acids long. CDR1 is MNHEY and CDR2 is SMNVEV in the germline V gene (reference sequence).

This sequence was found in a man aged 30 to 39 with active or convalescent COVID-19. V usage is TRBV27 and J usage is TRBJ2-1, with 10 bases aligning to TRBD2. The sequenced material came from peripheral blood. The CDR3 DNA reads TGTGCCAGCAGTTCAGCGGGGGGGTTTGAGCAGTTCTTC. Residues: CASSSAGGFEQFF.